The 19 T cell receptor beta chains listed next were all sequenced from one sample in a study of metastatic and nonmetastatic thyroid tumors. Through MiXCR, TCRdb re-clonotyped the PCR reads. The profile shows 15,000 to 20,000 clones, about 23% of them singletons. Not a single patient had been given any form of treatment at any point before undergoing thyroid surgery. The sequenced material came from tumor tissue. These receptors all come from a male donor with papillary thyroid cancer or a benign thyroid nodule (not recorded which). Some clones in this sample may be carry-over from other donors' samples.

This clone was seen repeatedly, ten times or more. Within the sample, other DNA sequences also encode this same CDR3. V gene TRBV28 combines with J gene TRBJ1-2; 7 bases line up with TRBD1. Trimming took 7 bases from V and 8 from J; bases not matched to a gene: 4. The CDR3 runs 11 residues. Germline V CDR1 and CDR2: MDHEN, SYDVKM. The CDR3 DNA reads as TGTGCCAGCACCCAGGGGGAGGGCTACACCTTC. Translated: CASTQGEGYTF.

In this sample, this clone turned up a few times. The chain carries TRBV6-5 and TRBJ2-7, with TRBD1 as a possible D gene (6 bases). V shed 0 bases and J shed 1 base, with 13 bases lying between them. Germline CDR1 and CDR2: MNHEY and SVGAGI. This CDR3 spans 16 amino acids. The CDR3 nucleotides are TGTGCCAGCAGTTACTCCCAGGGGTCTTTTTCCTACGAGCAGTACTTC. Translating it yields CASSYSQGSFSYEQYF.

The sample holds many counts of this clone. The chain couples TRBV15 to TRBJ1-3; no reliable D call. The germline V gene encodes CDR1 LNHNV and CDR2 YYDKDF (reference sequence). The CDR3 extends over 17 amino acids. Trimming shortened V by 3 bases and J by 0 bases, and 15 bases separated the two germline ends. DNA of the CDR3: TGTGCCACCAGCAGCGGGTTGGGCGGAAACTCTGGAAACACCATATATTTT. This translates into CATSSGLGGNSGNTIYF.

The CDR3 reads CASSYIQGAHFSGANVLTF. CDR3 nucleotides: TGTGCCAGCAGTTACATACAGGGGGCGCATTTTTCTGGGGCCAACGTCCTGACTTTC. The chain has TRBV6-5 and TRBJ2-6; 9 positions match TRBD1. The CDR3 is made up of 19 amino acids. Trimming removed 2 bases from V and 1 base from J; junction bases left unmatched: 9. In germline, CDR1 is MNHEY, CDR2 SVGAGI.

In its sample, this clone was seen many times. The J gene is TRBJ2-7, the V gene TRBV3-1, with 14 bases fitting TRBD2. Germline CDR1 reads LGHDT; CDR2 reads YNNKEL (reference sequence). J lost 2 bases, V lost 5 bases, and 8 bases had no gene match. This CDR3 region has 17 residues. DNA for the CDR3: TGTGCCAGCAGCTTTCGGACTAGCGGGAGGATGACCTACGAGCAGTACTTC. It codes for CASSFRTSGRMTYEQYF.

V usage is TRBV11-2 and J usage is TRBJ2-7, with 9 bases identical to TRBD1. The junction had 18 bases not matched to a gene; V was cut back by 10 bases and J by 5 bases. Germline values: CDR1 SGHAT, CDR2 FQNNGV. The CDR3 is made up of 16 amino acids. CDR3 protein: CAIILVPGQGIHEQYF. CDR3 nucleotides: TGTGCCATCATCTTAGTACCGGGACAGGGAATACACGAGCAGTACTTC.

The CDR3 loop is CASSTFDGPPTPRNEQFF. Here the CDR3 DNA reads TGTGCCAGCAGCACTTTTGACGGGCCCCCGACTCCTCGAAATGAGCAGTTCTTC. This rearrangement joins TRBV9 to TRBJ2-1; D unclear. CDR1 and CDR2 (germline): SGDLS, YYNGEE. V shed 4 bases and J shed 7 bases, with 27 bases lying between them. The CDR3 runs 18 residues.

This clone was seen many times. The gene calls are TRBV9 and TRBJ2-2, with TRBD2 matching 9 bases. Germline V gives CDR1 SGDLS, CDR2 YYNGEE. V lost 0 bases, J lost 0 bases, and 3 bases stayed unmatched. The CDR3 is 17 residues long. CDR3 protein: CASSVVAGGANTGELFF. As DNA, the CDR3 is TGTGCCAGCAGCGTAGTGGCGGGAGGGGCGAACACCGGGGAGCTGTTTTTT. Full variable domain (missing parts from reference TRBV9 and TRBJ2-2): DSGVTQTPKHLITATGQRVTLRCSPRSGDLSVYWYQQSLDQGLQFLIQYYNGEERAKGNILERFSAQQFPDLHSELNLSSLELGDSALYFCASSVVAGGANTGELFFGEGSRLTVL.

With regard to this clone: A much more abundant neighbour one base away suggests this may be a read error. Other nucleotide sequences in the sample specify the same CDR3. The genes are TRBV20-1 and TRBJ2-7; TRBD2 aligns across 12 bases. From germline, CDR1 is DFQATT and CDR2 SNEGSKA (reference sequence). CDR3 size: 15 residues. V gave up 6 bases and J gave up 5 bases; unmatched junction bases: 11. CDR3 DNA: TGCAGTGCCCCCTTCCCACTAGCGGGGGGTCACGAGCAGTACTTC. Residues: CSAPFPLAGGHEQYF.

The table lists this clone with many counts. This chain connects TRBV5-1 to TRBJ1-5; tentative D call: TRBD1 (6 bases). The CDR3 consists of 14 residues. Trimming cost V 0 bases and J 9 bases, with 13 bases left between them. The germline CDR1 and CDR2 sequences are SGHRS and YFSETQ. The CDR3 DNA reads TGCGCCAGCAGCTTGGTCCCGGGGGCTCGGCCCCAGCATTTT. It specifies CASSLVPGARPQHF.

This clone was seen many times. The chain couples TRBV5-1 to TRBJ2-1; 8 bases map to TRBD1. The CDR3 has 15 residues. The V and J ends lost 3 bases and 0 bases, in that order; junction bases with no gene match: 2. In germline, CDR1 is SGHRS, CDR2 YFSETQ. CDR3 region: CASSSGQGSYNEQFF. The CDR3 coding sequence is TGCGCCAGCAGCTCAGGACAGGGCTCCTACAATGAGCAGTTCTTC.

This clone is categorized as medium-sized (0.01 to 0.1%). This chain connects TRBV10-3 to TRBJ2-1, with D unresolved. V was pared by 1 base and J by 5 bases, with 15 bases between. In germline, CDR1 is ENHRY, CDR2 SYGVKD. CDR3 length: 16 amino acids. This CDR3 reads CAISEFVEETHNEQFF. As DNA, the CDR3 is TGTGCCATCAGTGAGTTCGTGGAAGAAACCCACAATGAGCAGTTCTTC.

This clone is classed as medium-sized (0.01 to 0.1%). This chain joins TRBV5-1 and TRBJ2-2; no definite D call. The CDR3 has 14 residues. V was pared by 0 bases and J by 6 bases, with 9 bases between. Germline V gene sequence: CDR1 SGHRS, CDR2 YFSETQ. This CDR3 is CASSLVFESGELFF. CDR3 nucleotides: TGCGCCAGCAGCTTGGTTTTTGAATCCGGGGAGCTGTTTTTT.

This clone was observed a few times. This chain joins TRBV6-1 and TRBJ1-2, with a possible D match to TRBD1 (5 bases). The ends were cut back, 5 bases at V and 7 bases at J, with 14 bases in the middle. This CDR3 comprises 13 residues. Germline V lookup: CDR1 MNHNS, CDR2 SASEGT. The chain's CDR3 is CASSSTVVSGYTF. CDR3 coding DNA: TGTGCCAGCAGTTCGACAGTGGTTTCTGGCTACACCTTC.

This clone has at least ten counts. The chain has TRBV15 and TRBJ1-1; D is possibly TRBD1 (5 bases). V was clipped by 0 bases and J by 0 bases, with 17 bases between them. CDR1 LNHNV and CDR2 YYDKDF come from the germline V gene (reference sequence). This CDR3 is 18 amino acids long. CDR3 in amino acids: CATSRDVWDQYMNTEAFF. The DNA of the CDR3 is TGTGCCACCAGCAGAGATGTTTGGGACCAATACATGAACACTGAAGCTTTCTTT.

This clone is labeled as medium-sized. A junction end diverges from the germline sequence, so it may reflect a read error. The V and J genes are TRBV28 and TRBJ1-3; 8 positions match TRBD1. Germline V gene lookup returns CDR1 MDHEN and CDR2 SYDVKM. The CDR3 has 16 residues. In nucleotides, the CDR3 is TGTGCCAGCAGCTTATACAGGGGGGGAGTTGGAAACACCATATATTTT. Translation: CASSLYRGGVGNTIYF.

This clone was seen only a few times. The DNA for the CDR3 is TGTGCCACCAGTGATGATCCCGGACTAGCAATCAATGAGCAGTTCTTC. The encoded protein is CATSDDPGLAINEQFF. J is TRBJ2-1 and V is TRBV24-1; 8 bases match TRBD2. This CDR3 contains 16 residues. Germline V gene data show CDR1 as KGHDR and CDR2 as SFDVKD. The ends lost 3 bases at V and 6 bases at J; junction bases unmatched: 9.

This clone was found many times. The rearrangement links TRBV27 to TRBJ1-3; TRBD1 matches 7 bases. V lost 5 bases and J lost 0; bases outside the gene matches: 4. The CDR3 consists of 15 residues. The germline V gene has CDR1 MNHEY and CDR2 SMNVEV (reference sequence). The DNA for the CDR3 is TGTGCCAGCAGTCCGGGACAGCTCTCTGGAAACACCATATATTTT. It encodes CASSPGQLSGNTIYF.

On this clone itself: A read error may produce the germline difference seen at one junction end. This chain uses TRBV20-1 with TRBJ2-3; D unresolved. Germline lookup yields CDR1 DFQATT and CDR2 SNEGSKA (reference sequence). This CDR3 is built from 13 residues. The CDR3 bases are TGCATTGCTGGGTGTTTGGGCACAGATACGCAGTATTTT. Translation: CIAGCLGTDTQYF.